This T cell receptor (beta chain) stems from a study of early T cells in non-severe SARS-CoV-2 infection. On the study more broadly: The authors sequenced bulk RNA from unsorted whole blood, leaving chains unpaired.

Unique molecular identifiers (one per individual cDNA molecule) were attached. MiXCR, applied by TCRdb to the 5' RACE reads, yields one record per CDR3 protein. The table records over 30,000 distinct CDR3 sequences, around 4.1% of them present only once. This clonotype was seen repeatedly, ten times or more. Its target is unknown. CDR1 is LGHNT, CDR2 FRNRAP, per germline. This CDR3 comprises 15 residues. Trimming shortened V by 7 bases and J by 4 bases, and 19 bases separated the two germline ends. Findings and caveats of the study: The study's VDJdb matching favored anti-spike CD8 responses and missed private and CD4 specificities.

Sequenced material: whole blood. This TCR was sampled from an adult who was a healthcare worker with PCR-confirmed SARS-CoV-2 infection or an uninfected control (not recorded which). V is TRBV12-5 and J is TRBJ1-2, with a possible D match to TRBD1 (6 bases). The CDR3 sequence is CASASGGAIVYGYTF. In DNA, the CDR3 is TGTGCTAGTGCCTCCGGGGGGGCTATTGTCTATGGCTACACCTTC.